The following is a TCR beta chain sequence with its context. This clonotype was seen more than once but under ten times. Its antigen is currently not known. No quality values exist for individual bases; no much larger clone is one base distant. There are 14 amino acids in the CDR3, from cysteine to phenylalanine inclusive. Of the read, only the CDR3 DNA is kept; its 42 bases are in frame from base 1. Relative to germline, V is 6 bases shorter and J is 5 bases shorter, with 16 bases between their ends. CDR1 LNHDA and CDR2 SQIVND are derived from the germline V gene (reference sequence). This specimen belongs to a study of T cells after yellow fever vaccination (dated by TCRdb to between 2017 and 2020). The study in broad terms: The SMART-Seq v4 Ultra Low Input RNA kit was used to prepare libraries from fractions with low cell numbers. To follow T-cell clones before and after primary and booster YFV17D yellow fever vaccination, bulk TCR alpha and beta repertoires were sequenced over time. Blood was drawn at multiple timepoints before and after primary and secondary immunization, with bulk PBMC replicates and cell subsets isolated. Two healthy male donors, one aged 18 to 30 and one aged 30 to 40 years, made up the cohort.

Findings and caveats that apply to the study as a whole: A small fraction of clonotypes showed up in both the CD4 and CD8 compartments, probably as a result of convergent recombination. Because the study included only two donors, the extent to which the findings can be generalized is limited. Most clones expanded after primary vaccination were re-detected after the booster (almost 98% of CD4 and about nine tenths of CD8), suggesting broad memory maintenance. Compared with the primary T-cell response, the secondary T-cell response was weaker but faster, peaking on day 5 rather than day 15. Computational filtering was needed because FACS-sorted repertoires could contain abundant contaminating clonotypes from the bulk population.

TCRdb names Illumina NovaSeq 6000 as the instrument used. TCR cDNA was synthesized by 5'RACE template switching, through which a universal primer site and unique molecular identifiers were introduced. Priming of cDNA synthesis was performed from both the TCR alpha and TCR beta constant segments. Library amplification involved two PCR steps, and the second step added sample barcodes and sequencing adapters. Sequencing of the libraries was done on either Illumina HiSeq 2500 (2x100 bp) or NovaSeq (2x150 bp). The source study handled its data this way. Demultiplexing of reads and collapsing into UMI consensus sequences were performed with MIGEC, and V(D)J alignment was carried out with MiXCR. Clonotypes responding to the vaccine were identified with edgeR on replicate PBMC samples, with the criteria of FDR below 0.01 and a log2 fold change above 5 up to day 15. Each bulk clonotype received a CD4 or CD8 identity based on whether the sequenced CD4 or CD8 repertoire contained that clonotype at higher abundance. Clones were called with MiXCR by TCRdb after fastp trimmed the public reads at Q25, and only in-frame beta chains were retained. Rows merge per CDR3 protein into single entries with the most common DNA and genes. The authors' filters were not applied to this entry. The sample includes hundreds of thousands of distinct CDR3 sequences, with 15% to 20% observed a single time. 15% to 20% of the sample lies in the top ten.

The sample's treatment or condition label is to be understood as: live attenuated yellow fever vaccine strain. At every blood-draw timepoint, two biological replicates of bulk PBMCs were collected. A standard Ficoll-Paque protocol was used to isolate PBMCs from peripheral blood. RNA was extracted with TriZol from bulk PBMCs, CD4 and CD8 fractions, and dextramer-positive and dextramer-negative fractions. The clonotype originates from a man aged 18 to 30 who received the YFV17D yellow fever vaccine. Sample: PBMCs, taken before the yellow fever booster vaccination. Here the chain combines TRBV19 and TRBJ1-2; the D gene cannot be resolved reliably. The CDR3 region reads CASSAEIYGYGYTF. The nucleotide sequence is TGTGCCAGTAGCGCTGAGATATACGGATATGGCTACACCTTC. The variable domain in full, with residues beyond the CDR3 obtained from the reference TRBV19 and TRBJ1-2 genes, is DGGITQSPKYLFRKEGQNVTLSCEQNLNHDAMYWYRQDPGQGLRLIYYSQIVNDFQKGDIAEGYSVSREKKESFPLTVTSAQKNPTAFYLCASSAEIYGYGYTFGSGTRLTVV.